The 20 T cell receptor beta chains given below trace back to one sample, sequenced in a study of blood T cell repertoires in COVID-19. The method was immunoSEQ multiplex PCR; TCRdb's version includes in-frame clones alone and lacks a portion of them. The sample holds some 290,000 clones, about 85% seen once. Sequencing was carried out using peripheral blood. These receptor sequences come from a woman aged 50 to 60 who had recovered from COVID-19.

The CDR3 here is CASSLGGRGYNSPLHF. CDR3 bases: TGTGCCAGCAGCCTGGGGGGACGGGGCTATAATTCACCCCTCCACTTT. V gene TRBV7-6 combines with J gene TRBJ1-6; D perhaps matches TRBD1 (5 bases). CDR1 and CDR2 (germline): SGHVS, FNYEAQ. The CDR3 covers 16 residues. V was clipped by 5 bases and J by 3 bases, with 14 bases between them.

The gene calls are TRBV4-3 and TRBJ2-1; 13 bases map to TRBD2. The CDR3 is 18 residues long. V was clipped by 0 bases and J by 5 bases; unmatched bases: 7. Germline assignment: CDR1 LGHNA and CDR2 YSLEER. The CDR3, as DNA: TGCGCCAGCAGCCAAGATCGACTAGCGGGGGGTTCGAACAATGAGCAGTTCTTC. Its protein is CASSQDRLAGGSNNEQFF.

The chain recombines TRBV11-3 with TRBJ2-2, with TRBD1 as a possible D gene (6 bases). Trimming stripped 5 bases from V and 6 bases from J, with 16 bases between. This CDR3 comprises 15 residues. Germline V gene data show CDR1 as SGHNT and CDR2 as YENEEA. CDR3 sequence: CASSTTSGVSGELFF. The DNA for the CDR3 is TGTGCCAGCAGCACGACGTCAGGGGTATCCGGGGAGCTGTTTTTT.

The rearrangement links TRBV6-5 to TRBJ1-2; D is perhaps TRBD1 (5 bases). In germline, CDR1 is MNHEY, CDR2 SVGAGI. The CDR3 extends over 13 amino acids. Trimming left V 6 bases short and J 5 bases short, with 13 bases between. The CDR3 loop is CASRAGRSYGYTF. CDR3 nucleotides: TGTGCCAGCAGGGCGGGACGGTCATATGGCTACACCTTC.

About this clone itself: The same CDR3 can be traced to other DNA sequences in this sample. The chain has TRBV12-3 or TRBV12-4 and TRBJ2-5; TRBD2 matches at 8 bases. V lost 6 bases, J lost 5 bases, and 5 bases stayed unmatched. The CDR3 is 13 residues long. CDR3 loop: CASSRGGRETQYF. The CDR3 DNA reads as TGTGCCAGCAGCCGGGGGGGCCGGGAGACCCAGTACTTC.

J is TRBJ2-5 and V is TRBV7-9, with 8 bases that match TRBD2. After removal of 4 bases from V and 5 bases from J, the junction contained 15 bases not matched to a gene. This CDR3 comprises 17 residues. Looked up from germline, CDR1 is SEHNR and CDR2 is FQNEAQ (reference sequence). Here the CDR3 DNA reads TGTGCCAGCAGCTGGGGGGCTAGCGGGTCCCTCTGGGAGACCCAGTACTTC. This gives the protein CASSWGASGSLWETQYF.

There are a few counts of this clone. The chain links TRBV7-2 to TRBJ1-2; D not certain. CDR3 length equals 15 residues. The germline gives CDR1 SGHTA, CDR2 FQGNSA. Trimming removed 2 bases at V and 0 bases at J, with 10 bases between. The DNA of the CDR3 is TGTGCCAGCAGCTTAATTTCCGGGGCTAACTATGGCTACACCTTC. Its translation: CASSLISGANYGYTF.

The gene calls are TRBV7-2 and TRBJ1-4, with a possible D match to TRBD1 (5 bases). Germline values: CDR1 SGHTA, CDR2 FQGNSA. The CDR3 spans 14 residues. V dropped 5 bases and J dropped 5 bases, with 12 bases sitting between them. The CDR3 sequence: CASSPFGANEKLFF. For the CDR3, the DNA is TGTGCCAGCAGCCCCTTTGGGGCGAATGAAAAACTGTTTTTT.

J is TRBJ1-2 and V is TRBV7-3; 7 bases agree with TRBD1. Trimming took 4 bases from V and 6 from J; bases not matched to a gene: 5. Germline V gene sequence: CDR1 SGHTA, CDR2 FQGTGA. The CDR3 covers 13 residues. The CDR3 sequence is CASSSTGSNGYTF. Here the CDR3 DNA reads TGTGCCAGCAGCTCGACAGGGTCTAATGGCTACACCTTC.

This chain's CDR3 is CASSRNQGEYYYGYTF. The CDR3 bases are TGTGCCAGCAGCCGTAATCAGGGGGAGTATTACTATGGCTACACCTTC. The chain employs TRBV6-4 and TRBJ1-2, with TRBD1 identical over 7 bases. CDR3 length: 16 residues. Germline V gene lookup returns CDR1 MRHNA and CDR2 SNTAGT. The junction had 13 bases not matched to a gene; V was cut back by 6 bases and J by 3 bases.

V and J are TRBV3-1 (or the pseudogene TRBV3-2) and TRBJ2-3, with D maybe TRBD2 (7 bases). The CDR3 totals 16 residues. Trimming left V 6 bases short and J 5 bases short, with 21 bases between. Germline V lookup: CDR1 LGHDT, CDR2 YNNKEL (reference sequence). The CDR3 DNA sequence: TGTGCCAGCAGTCCCACTGATGGGGGGGCCAAAGATACGCAGTATTTT. Amino acids: CASSPTDGGAKDTQYF.

The J gene is TRBJ1-2, the V gene TRBV11-2; D uncertain. This CDR3 has 14 residues. The germline V gene has CDR1 SGHAT and CDR2 FQNNGV. Trimming pared 3 bases from V and 2 bases from J, leaving 10 bases between. This chain's CDR3 is CASSFGEGNYGYTF. CDR3 coding DNA: TGTGCCAGCAGCTTTGGGGAGGGAAACTATGGCTACACCTTC. The full variable domain, its missing parts supplied by reference TRBV11-2 and TRBJ1-2, is EAGVAQSPRYKIIEKRQSVAFWCNPISGHATLYWYQQILGQGPKLLIQFQNNGVVDDSQLPKDRFSAERLKGVDSTLKIQPAKLEDSAVYLCASSFGEGNYGYTFGSGTRLTVV.

V and J are TRBV18 and TRBJ1-5, with 7 bases identical to TRBD1. The CDR3 sequence is 15 residues long. V dropped 6 bases and J dropped 6; count of bases not matched to a gene: 11. Germline loops: CDR1 KGHSH, CDR2 LQKENI. The CDR3 loop reads CASSQDRAALQPQHF. The CDR3 DNA follows: TGTGCCAGCTCGCAAGACAGGGCCGCCCTTCAGCCCCAGCATTTT.

The gene calls are TRBV5-1 and TRBJ1-1, with D possibly being TRBD1 (5 bases). The CDR3 totals 14 residues. Trimming left V 1 base short and J 1 base short, with 8 bases between. Per germline, CDR1 SGHRS and CDR2 YFSETQ. DNA of the CDR3: TGCGCCAGCAGCTTGCGACAGACGAACACTGAAGCTTTCTTT. As protein: CASSLRQTNTEAFF.

This clone was counted between two and nine times. The V gene is TRBV29-1, the J gene TRBJ1-1, with D possibly being TRBD1 (6 bases). The CDR3 consists of 14 residues. The V end was cut by 0 bases, the J end by 4 bases, with 12 bases between. Germline V gene lookup returns CDR1 SQVTM and CDR2 ANQGSEA. Written as DNA, the CDR3 is TGCAGCGTTGAAGAAAGGGAGGGGGTCACTGAAGCTTTCTTT. Translating it yields CSVEEREGVTEAFF.

The chain has TRBV10-3 and TRBJ2-3; 8 bases align to TRBD1. The CDR3 length is 16 residues. Trimming cost V 2 bases and J 2 bases; bases outside gene matches: 6. The germline V gene has CDR1 ENHRY and CDR2 SYGVKD. The CDR3 sequence is CAISENRGFATDTQYF. CDR3 sequence (DNA): TGTGCCATCAGTGAGAACAGGGGGTTTGCCACAGATACGCAGTATTTT.

The CDR3 DNA follows: TGCGCCAGCAGCCAAGTTTTGACAGGGACTGGCTACACCTTC. This encodes CASSQVLTGTGYTF. The genes are TRBV4-3 and TRBJ1-2; TRBD1 aligns across 7 bases. Germline V lookup: CDR1 LGHNA, CDR2 YSLEER. The CDR3 consists of 14 residues. V lost 1 base, J lost 7 bases, and 6 bases stayed unmatched.

The gene calls are TRBV20-1 and TRBJ1-1, with a possible D match to TRBD1 (5 bases). Germline-derived CDR1 and CDR2 are DFQATT and SNEGSKA (reference sequence). This CDR3 has 11 residues. The V and J ends lost 3 bases and 4 bases respectively, with 6 bases between them. This chain's CDR3 is CSARGPTEAFF. CDR3 sequence (DNA): TGCAGTGCTAGGGGGCCCACTGAAGCTTTCTTT.

This chain uses TRBV6-2 or TRBV6-3 with TRBJ1-2, with a possible D match to TRBD1 (5 bases). V shed 2 bases and J shed 1 base, with 11 bases lying between them. Germline V gene data show CDR1 as MNHEY and CDR2 as SVGEGT. This CDR3 is 15 amino acids long. The CDR3 loop is CASSYLIRDNYGYTF. The CDR3 nucleotides are TGTGCCAGCAGTTACCTCATCAGGGATAACTATGGCTACACCTTC.

This rearrangement joins TRBV21-1 to TRBJ2-2; TRBD1, as called in the table, went unchecked against the DNA. TRBV21-1 is an annotated pseudogene. The CDR3 has 16 residues. CDR3 residues: CASSFCDRVETGELFF. For the CDR3, the DNA is TGTGCCAGCAGCTTCTGTGACAGGGTAGAAACCGGGGAGCTGTTTTTT.